The source of this T cell receptor beta chain is a study of response to subunit inactivated influenza vaccine. Germline loops: CDR1 MGHDK, CDR2 SYGVNS. This CDR3 is 13 amino acids long. V lost 10 bases and J lost 1, with 11 bases in between. Each CDR3 protein is one row after TCRdb ran MiXCR on the RT-PCR reads. The sample lists about 830,000 distinct CDR3 sequences, approximately 17% occurring once. This clonotype has at least ten counts. No antigen is known for it. Study-wide points: Authors proposed each seasonal influenza vaccination draws in few new T cells.

The sequenced sample was PBMCs from blood, obtained roughly 5 days after vaccination. V and J are TRBV25-1 and TRBJ2-4; tentative D call: TRBD2 (6 bases). The TCR sequence derives from a man in his fifties who received an inactivated influenza vaccine. The CDR3 sequence is CATAGTAKNIQYF. The CDR3 nucleotides are TGTGCCACCGCGGGGACCGCCAAAAACATTCAGTACTTC. The whole variable domain, remainder taken from reference TRBV25-1 and TRBJ2-4, is EADIYQTPRYLVIGTGKKITLECSQTMGHDKMYWYQQDPGMELHLIHYSYGVNSTEKGDLSSESTVSRIRTEHFPLTLESARPSHTSQYLCATAGTAKNIQYFGAGTRLSVL.